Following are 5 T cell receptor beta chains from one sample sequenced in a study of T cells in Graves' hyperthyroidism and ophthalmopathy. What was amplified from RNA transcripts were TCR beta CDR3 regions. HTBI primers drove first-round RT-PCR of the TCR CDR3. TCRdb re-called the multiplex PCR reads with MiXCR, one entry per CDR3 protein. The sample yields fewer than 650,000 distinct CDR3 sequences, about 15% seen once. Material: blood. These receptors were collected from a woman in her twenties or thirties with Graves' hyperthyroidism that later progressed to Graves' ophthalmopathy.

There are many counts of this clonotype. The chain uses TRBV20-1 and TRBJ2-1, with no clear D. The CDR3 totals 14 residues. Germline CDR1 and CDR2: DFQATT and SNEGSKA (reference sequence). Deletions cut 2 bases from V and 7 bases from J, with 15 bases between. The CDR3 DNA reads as TGCAGTGCTAGAAATGTGCCGTGGGGAAATGAGCAGTTCTTC. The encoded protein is CSARNVPWGNEQFF.

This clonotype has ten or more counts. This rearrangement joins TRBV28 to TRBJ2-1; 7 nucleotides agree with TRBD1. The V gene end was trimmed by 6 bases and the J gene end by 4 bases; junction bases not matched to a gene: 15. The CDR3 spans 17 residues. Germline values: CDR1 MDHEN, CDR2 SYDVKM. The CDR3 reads CASRELRQGRLYNEQFF. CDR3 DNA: TGTGCCAGCAGGGAACTACGACAGGGAAGATTATACAATGAGCAGTTCTTC.

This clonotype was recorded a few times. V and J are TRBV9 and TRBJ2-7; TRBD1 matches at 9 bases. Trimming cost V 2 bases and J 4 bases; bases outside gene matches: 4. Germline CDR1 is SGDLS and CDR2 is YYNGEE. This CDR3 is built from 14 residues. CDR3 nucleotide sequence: TGTGCCAGCAGCGTGGGACAGGGACTATACGAGCAGTACTTC. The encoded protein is CASSVGQGLYEQYF.

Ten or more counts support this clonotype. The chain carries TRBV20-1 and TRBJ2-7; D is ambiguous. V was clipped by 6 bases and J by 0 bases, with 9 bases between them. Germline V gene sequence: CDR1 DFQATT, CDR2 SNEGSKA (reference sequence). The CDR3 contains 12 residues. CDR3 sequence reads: CSATDGSYEQYF. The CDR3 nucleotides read TGCAGTGCCACGGACGGCTCCTACGAGCAGTACTTC.

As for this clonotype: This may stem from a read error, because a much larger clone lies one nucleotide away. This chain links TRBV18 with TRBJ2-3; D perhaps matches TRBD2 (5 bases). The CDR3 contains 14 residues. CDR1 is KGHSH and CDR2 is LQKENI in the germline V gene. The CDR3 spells CAGSPGSSTDTQYF. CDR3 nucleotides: TGTGCCGGCTCACCGGGGTCTAGCACAGATACGCAGTATTTT.